This is a list of T cell receptor beta chains from one sample in a study of T cell responses to AZD1222 COVID-19 vaccine. TCRdb's table, derived via immunoSEQ multiplex PCR, lists solely in-frame clones and lacks some. The data show under 150,000 clones, 88% seen once. Source: peripheral blood, taken on day 0 of MenACWY control vaccination. The receptors originated from an adult in good health. CDR3s include the opening cysteine and the closing phenylalanine or tryptophan. The order of the fields is V gene, clone size, CDR3 length, D gene, J gene, CDR3 protein, CDR3 DNA. D genes are given only for firm matches. Size is stated for part of the rows, as once, few or many counts, or as a class when the clone is expanded.

v_gene: TRBV20-1
abundance: .
len: 11
d_gene: .
j_gene: TRBJ2-7
CDR3aa: CSASPRREQYF
CDR3nt: TGCAGTGCTAGCCCTCGACGCGAGCAGTACTTC

v_gene: TRBV30
abundance: .
len: 15
d_gene: .
j_gene: TRBJ2-7
CDR3aa: CAWSVLGELTYEQYF
CDR3nt: TGTGCCTGGAGTGTCCTAGGGGAACTAACCTACGAGCAGTACTTC

v_gene: TRBV4-1
abundance: .
len: 16
d_gene: TRBD2
j_gene: TRBJ2-3
CDR3aa: CASSQRTSGSTDTQYF
CDR3nt: TGCGCCAGCAGCCAACGGACTAGCGGTAGCACAGATACGCAGTATTTT

v_gene: TRBV4-2
abundance: .
len: 15
d_gene: TRBD1
j_gene: TRBJ2-7
CDR3aa: CASSPGGTGAYEQYF
CDR3nt: TGTGCCAGCAGCCCAGGGGGGACAGGGGCCTACGAGCAGTACTTC

v_gene: TRBV6-1
abundance: .
len: 17
d_gene: .
j_gene: TRBJ2-7
CDR3aa: CASSERFKRVFSYEQYF
CDR3nt: TGTGCCAGCAGTGAAAGGTTTAAGCGGGTGTTCTCCTACGAGCAGTACTTC

v_gene: TRBV14
abundance: .
len: 13
d_gene: .
j_gene: TRBJ1-1
CDR3aa: CASSQLGSTEAFF
CDR3nt: TGTGCCAGCAGCCAGCTGGGGAGTACTGAAGCTTTCTTT

v_gene: TRBV6-2/TRBV6-3
abundance: few
len: 14
d_gene: .
j_gene: TRBJ1-2
CDR3aa: CASSWARANYGYTF
CDR3nt: TGTGCCAGCAGTTGGGCCAGAGCTAACTATGGCTACACCTTC

v_gene: TRBV30
abundance: .
len: 12
d_gene: .
j_gene: TRBJ2-5
CDR3aa: CAWSVGGETQYF
CDR3nt: TGTGCCTGGAGTGTGGGAGGAGAGACCCAGTACTTC

v_gene: TRBV28
abundance: once
len: 11
d_gene: .
j_gene: TRBJ2-7
CDR3aa: CASTGLREQYF
CDR3nt: TGTGCCAGCACTGGCCTCAGGGAGCAGTACTTC

v_gene: TRBV21-1
abundance: .
len: 16
d_gene: .
j_gene: TRBJ2-6
CDR3aa: CASTTLGGPGANVLTF
CDR3nt: TGTGCCAGCACGACCCTGGGCGGCCCTGGGGCCAACGTCCTGACTTTC

v_gene: TRBV29-1
abundance: .
len: 14
d_gene: .
j_gene: TRBJ2-3
CDR3aa: CSVSGQVNTDTQYF
CDR3nt: TGCAGCGTTTCGGGGCAGGTAAACACAGATACGCAGTATTTT

v_gene: TRBV3-1/TRBV3-2
abundance: .
len: 12
d_gene: .
j_gene: TRBJ2-5
CDR3aa: CASSPTTETQYF
CDR3nt: TGTGCCAGCAGTCCAACGACCGAGACCCAGTACTTC

v_gene: TRBV7-6
abundance: .
len: 14
d_gene: .
j_gene: TRBJ2-1
CDR3aa: CASSPTLVIDEQFF
CDR3nt: TGTGCCAGCAGCCCGACGCTAGTCATCGATGAGCAGTTCTTC

v_gene: TRBV5-4
abundance: once
len: 15
d_gene: TRBD2
j_gene: TRBJ2-7
CDR3aa: CASSLELAGSYEQYF
CDR3nt: TGTGCCAGCAGCTTGGAACTAGCGGGAAGTTACGAGCAGTACTTC

v_gene: TRBV3-1/TRBV3-2
abundance: .
len: 13
d_gene: .
j_gene: TRBJ1-4
CDR3aa: CASTGREGEKLFF
CDR3nt: TGTGCCAGCACCGGAAGGGAGGGCGAAAAACTGTTTTTT

v_gene: TRBV24-1
abundance: few
len: 15
d_gene: .
j_gene: TRBJ2-2
CDR3aa: CATSARFANTGELFF
CDR3nt: TGTGCCACCAGTGCACGCTTCGCGAACACCGGGGAGCTGTTTTTT